This T cell receptor (beta chain) was captured in a study of CD8+ T cells in alopecia areata. In the study overall: People stayed on tofacitinib for 6 to 18 months, then stopped the drug for 6 months.

It was cDNA, reverse transcribed from extracted RNA, that served as the sequencing template. Assay: immunoSEQ multiplex PCR; the TCRdb copy retains only in-frame clones and omits some. The table includes about 120,000 clones, less than 75% detected once. Per the germline V gene, CDR1 is LGHNA and CDR2 is YSLEER. V gave up 3 bases and J gave up 4 bases, with 16 bases separating them. The CDR3 totals 15 residues. The treatment: oral pan-JAK inhibitor, 5-10 mg twice daily. The origin of this receptor is a human donor with alopecia areata. This chain uses TRBV4-3 with TRBJ2-7, with D maybe TRBD1 (6 bases). The sequencing here drew on CD8+ T cells sorted from blood, taken at week 24, from a patient treated with tofacitinib. The CDR3 DNA sequence: TGCGCCAGCAGCCACCTACAGGGAGATTCGTACGAGCAGTACTTC. This encodes CASSHLQGDSYEQYF.